Listed below are T cell receptor beta chains from one sample, sequenced in a study of cytomegalovirus exposure and HLA in healthy donors. Sequencing used immunoSEQ multiplex PCR; TCRdb keeps in-frame clones, though not all of them. The sample records around 150,000 clones, about 79% being singletons. Input material: PBMCs. The receptor set was obtained from a middle-aged man in good health and CMV-seropositive. Both conserved end residues are part of each CDR3. A D gene is named only where the DNA matches it firmly. Size tells how often a clone was seen (once, few, many) or the class of an expanded clone, and some rows leave it out.

clone_size: -
d_call: -
j_call: TRBJ1-1
v_call: TRBV27
cdr3_aa: CASANSRDSRAFF
cdr3_nt: TGTGCCAGCGCTAATTCCCGCGACAGTCGCGCTTTCTTT

clone_size: few
d_call: -
j_call: TRBJ1-5
v_call: TRBV6-5
cdr3_aa: CASSSYSNQPQHF
cdr3_nt: TGTGCCAGCAGTTCCTATAGCAATCAGCCCCAGCATTTT

clone_size: -
d_call: TRBD2
j_call: TRBJ2-7
v_call: TRBV6-6
cdr3_aa: CASSRGGNYEQYF
cdr3_nt: TGTGCCAGCAGTCGGGGGGGTAACTACGAGCAGTACTTC

clone_size: -
d_call: TRBD1
j_call: TRBJ2-7
v_call: TRBV5-6
cdr3_aa: CASSLWDRVLGEQYF
cdr3_nt: TGTGCCAGCAGCTTGTGGGACAGGGTTTTGGGGGAGCAGTACTTC

clone_size: -
d_call: TRBD1
j_call: TRBJ1-2
v_call: TRBV6-5
cdr3_aa: CASSYRGAPGQGGYTF
cdr3_nt: TGTGCCAGCAGTTACAGAGGAGCCCCGGGACAGGGTGGCTACACCTTC

clone_size: -
d_call: -
j_call: TRBJ2-7
v_call: TRBV5-1
cdr3_aa: CASSLLFRGPSGYEQYF
cdr3_nt: TGCGCCAGCAGCTTGTTGTTTAGAGGGCCGAGTGGCTACGAGCAGTACTTC

clone_size: -
d_call: TRBD2
j_call: TRBJ2-7
v_call: TRBV9
cdr3_aa: CASSVGLAGDEQYF
cdr3_nt: TGTGCCAGCAGCGTAGGACTAGCGGGAGACGAGCAGTACTTC

clone_size: -
d_call: TRBD1
j_call: TRBJ2-7
v_call: TRBV11-2
cdr3_aa: CASSLGQGGFYEQYF
cdr3_nt: TGTGCCAGCAGCCTTGGACAGGGTGGGTTCTACGAGCAGTACTTC

clone_size: -
d_call: -
j_call: TRBJ2-1
v_call: TRBV29-1
cdr3_aa: CSVPGQGYNEQFF
cdr3_nt: TGCAGCGTCCCCGGCCAGGGATACAATGAGCAGTTCTTC

clone_size: -
d_call: TRBD1
j_call: TRBJ2-2
v_call: TRBV5-1
cdr3_aa: CASRRQGVAGELFF
cdr3_nt: TGCGCCAGCAGAAGACAGGGAGTAGCCGGGGAGCTGTTTTTT

clone_size: -
d_call: TRBD2
j_call: TRBJ2-1
v_call: TRBV30
cdr3_aa: CAWSAGTSGRLDEQFF
cdr3_nt: TGTGCCTGGAGTGCGGGGACTAGCGGGAGATTGGATGAGCAGTTCTTC

clone_size: -
d_call: -
j_call: TRBJ2-2
v_call: TRBV9
cdr3_aa: CASSVGGARTGELFF
cdr3_nt: TGTGCCAGCAGCGTTGGGGGGGCGCGGACCGGGGAGCTGTTTTTT

clone_size: once
d_call: -
j_call: TRBJ2-7
v_call: TRBV5-1
cdr3_aa: CASSSQGMAIYEQYF
cdr3_nt: TGCGCCAGCAGCTCACAGGGCATGGCTATCTACGAGCAGTACTTC

clone_size: -
d_call: TRBD1
j_call: TRBJ1-4
v_call: TRBV7-9
cdr3_aa: CASSQKDRGLEKLFF
cdr3_nt: TGTGCCAGCAGCCAAAAAGACAGGGGGCTTGAAAAACTGTTTTTT

clone_size: -
d_call: -
j_call: TRBJ1-2
v_call: TRBV7-9
cdr3_aa: CASSLASGTFYGYTF
cdr3_nt: TGTGCCAGCAGCTTAGCGTCTGGGACTTTCTATGGCTACACCTTC

clone_size: -
d_call: TRBD1
j_call: TRBJ1-2
v_call: TRBV7-8
cdr3_aa: CASSRPPTGDPNYGYTF
cdr3_nt: TGTGCCAGCAGCCGCCCGCCCACAGGGGATCCTAACTATGGCTACACCTTC

clone_size: -
d_call: -
j_call: TRBJ2-5
v_call: TRBV29-1
cdr3_aa: CSVRGGETQYF
cdr3_nt: TGCAGCGTTAGGGGTGGGGAGACCCAGTACTTC

clone_size: -
d_call: -
j_call: TRBJ1-1
v_call: TRBV5-1
cdr3_aa: CASSLGGLNTEAFF
cdr3_nt: TGCGCCAGCAGCTTGGGAGGCCTGAACACTGAAGCCTTCTTT

clone_size: few
d_call: TRBD2
j_call: TRBJ2-1
v_call: TRBV9
cdr3_aa: CASSVAGGLYNEQFF
cdr3_nt: TGTGCCAGCAGCGTAGCGGGAGGGCTCTACAATGAGCAGTTCTTC

clone_size: -
d_call: -
j_call: TRBJ2-3
v_call: TRBV5-1
cdr3_aa: CASSLLIPGGGTDTQYF
cdr3_nt: TGCGCCAGCAGCCTCCTCATTCCGGGCGGGGGCACAGATACGCAGTATTTT

clone_size: few
d_call: TRBD2
j_call: TRBJ2-5
v_call: TRBV6-5
cdr3_aa: CASRTGGQETQYF
cdr3_nt: TGTGCCAGCAGAACCGGGGGGCAAGAGACCCAGTACTTC

clone_size: -
d_call: -
j_call: TRBJ1-1
v_call: TRBV2
cdr3_aa: CASTDSPGLGEPEAFF
cdr3_nt: TGTGCCAGCACCGATTCCCCAGGACTAGGCGAACCTGAAGCTTTCTTT

clone_size: -
d_call: -
j_call: TRBJ2-7
v_call: TRBV5-4
cdr3_aa: CASSSVDRYEQYF
cdr3_nt: TGTGCCAGCAGCTCTGTCGACAGATACGAGCAGTACTTC

clone_size: -
d_call: TRBD2
j_call: TRBJ2-7
v_call: TRBV27
cdr3_aa: CASSLSLGGAYEQYF
cdr3_nt: TGTGCCAGCAGTTTATCTCTGGGGGGGGCCTACGAGCAGTACTTC

clone_size: -
d_call: TRBD1
j_call: TRBJ1-4
v_call: TRBV9
cdr3_aa: CASSRTGATNEKLFF
cdr3_nt: TGTGCCAGCAGCCGGACAGGTGCAACTAATGAAAAACTGTTTTTT

clone_size: few
d_call: TRBD2
j_call: TRBJ2-3
v_call: TRBV5-1
cdr3_aa: CASSLEVKGTSGVDTQYF
cdr3_nt: TGCGCCAGCAGCTTGGAAGTCAAAGGGACTAGCGGGGTAGATACGCAGTATTTT

clone_size: -
d_call: -
j_call: TRBJ1-5
v_call: TRBV11-1
cdr3_aa: CASSLGAHQPQHF
cdr3_nt: TGTGCCAGCAGCTTAGGGGCTCATCAGCCCCAGCATTTT

clone_size: once
d_call: TRBD1
j_call: TRBJ1-1
v_call: TRBV9
cdr3_aa: CASSLGTGKMNTEAFF
cdr3_nt: TGTGCCAGCAGCTTAGGGACAGGGAAGATGAACACTGAAGCTTTCTTT

clone_size: -
d_call: -
j_call: TRBJ2-1
v_call: TRBV10-3
cdr3_aa: CAISGVENNEQFF
cdr3_nt: TGTGCCATCAGTGGGGTGGAGAACAATGAGCAGTTCTTC